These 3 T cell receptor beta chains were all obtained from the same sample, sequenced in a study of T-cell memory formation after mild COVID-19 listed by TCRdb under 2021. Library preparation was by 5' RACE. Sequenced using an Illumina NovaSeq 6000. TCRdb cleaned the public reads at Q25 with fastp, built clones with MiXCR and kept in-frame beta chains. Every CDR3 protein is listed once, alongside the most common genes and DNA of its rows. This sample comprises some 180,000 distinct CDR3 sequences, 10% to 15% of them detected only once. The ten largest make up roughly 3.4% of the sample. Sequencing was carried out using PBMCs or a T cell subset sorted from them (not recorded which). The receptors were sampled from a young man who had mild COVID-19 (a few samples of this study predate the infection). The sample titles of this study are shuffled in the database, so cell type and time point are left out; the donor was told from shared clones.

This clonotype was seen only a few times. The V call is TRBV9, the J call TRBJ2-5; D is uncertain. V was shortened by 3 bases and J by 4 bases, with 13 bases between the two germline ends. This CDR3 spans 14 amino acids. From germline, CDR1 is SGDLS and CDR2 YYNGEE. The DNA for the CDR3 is TGTGCCAGCAGCGGACCTGTAGTGGGAGAGACCCAGTACTTC. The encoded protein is CASSGPVVGETQYF.

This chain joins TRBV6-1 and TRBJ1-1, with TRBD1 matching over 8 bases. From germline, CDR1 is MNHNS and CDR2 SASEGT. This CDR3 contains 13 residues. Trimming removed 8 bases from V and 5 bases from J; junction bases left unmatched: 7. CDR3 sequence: CASGRGHETEAFF. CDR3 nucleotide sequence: TGTGCCAGCGGCAGGGGGCATGAGACTGAAGCTTTCTTT.

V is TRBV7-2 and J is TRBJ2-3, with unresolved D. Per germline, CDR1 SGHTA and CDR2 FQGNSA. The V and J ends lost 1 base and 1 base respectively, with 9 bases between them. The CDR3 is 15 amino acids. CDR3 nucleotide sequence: TGTGCCAGCAGCTTAGTCCGGATCCGCACAGATACGCAGTATTTT. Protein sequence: CASSLVRIRTDTQYF.